This passage covers 18 T cell receptor beta chains from one sample sequenced in a study of T cells in Graves' hyperthyroidism and ophthalmopathy. Authors of the study amplified TCR beta CDR3 regions from RNA transcripts. The TCR CDR3 first-round RT-PCR relied on the HTBI primer set. TCRdb reprocessed the multiplex PCR reads with MiXCR, giving one entry per CDR3 protein. The sample comprises a few hundred thousand distinct CDR3 sequences, 15% to 20% of which are singletons, and 15% to 20% rests with the top ten. Sequences were obtained from blood. The origin of the receptors is a woman younger than 35 with Graves' ophthalmopathy.

V usage is TRBV7-6 and J usage is TRBJ1-6; D is perhaps TRBD1 (5 bases). Trimming took off 5 bases at V and 3 bases at J, with 20 bases between the two ends. The V gene's germline CDR1 is SGHVS and CDR2 FNYEAQ. The CDR3 extends over 18 amino acids. The CDR3 is CASSPRPGSPIYNSPLHF. The CDR3 DNA sequence: TGTGCCAGCAGCCCCCGGCCAGGGTCCCCTATCTATAATTCACCCCTCCACTTT. The full variable domain, its missing parts supplied by reference TRBV7-6 and TRBJ1-6, is GAGVSQSPRYKVTKRGQDVALRCDPISGHVSLYWYRQALGQGPEFLTYFNYEAQQDKSGLPNDRFSAERPEGSISTLTIQRTEQRDSAMYRCASSPRPGSPIYNSPLHFGNGTRLTVT.

The V call is TRBV6-1, the J call TRBJ2-3; no clear D. The CDR3 loop spans 19 amino acids. Germline V lookup: CDR1 MNHNS, CDR2 SASEGT. Trimming cost V 5 bases and J 2 bases, with 26 bases left between them. The CDR3 sequence is CASSSPTGPHWKHTDTQYF. CDR3 nucleotides: TGTGCCAGCAGTTCCCCAACCGGGCCTCACTGGAAACACACAGATACGCAGTATTTT.

Details on this clonotype: Given a much more abundant clone one base away, this may be a read error. The chain links TRBV11-2 to TRBJ2-1, with D unclear. The V end was cut by 7 bases, the J end by 5 bases, with 9 bases between. Germline V gives CDR1 SGHAT, CDR2 FQNNGV. CDR3 length equals 12 residues. CDR3 sequence reads: CASNPLDNEQFF. CDR3 coding DNA: TGTGCCAGCAACCCCCTCGACAATGAGCAGTTCTTC.

This clonotype was recorded a few times. This chain joins TRBV30 and TRBJ1-6; 10 nucleotides align to TRBD1. Trimming at V came to 5 bases and at J to 10 bases, leaving 8 bases not matched to a gene. The CDR3 is 14 residues long. The V gene's germline CDR1 is GTSNPN and CDR2 SVGIG (reference sequence). CDR3 in DNA: TGTGCCTGGGGGATCCGGGACAGGGGATCACCCCTCCACTTT. This encodes CAWGIRDRGSPLHF.

The J gene is TRBJ2-7, the V gene TRBV4-3; 7 positions agree with TRBD2. CDR3 length: 15 amino acids. Germline CDR1 and CDR2: LGHNA and YSLEER. Germline trimming cut 0 bases from V and 3 bases from J; bases unmatched to any gene: 5. CDR3 sequence reads: CASSQDPSGFYEQYF. The CDR3 DNA reads as TGCGCCAGCAGCCAAGATCCTAGCGGCTTCTACGAGCAGTACTTC.

The sample holds many counts of this clonotype. The V and J genes are TRBV3-1 and TRBJ2-5, with D unclear. The CDR3 sequence is 12 residues long. V was cut by 3 bases and J by 2 bases, with 4 bases left in between. The germline gives CDR1 LGHDT, CDR2 YNNKEL (reference sequence). The CDR3 nucleotides read TGTGCCAGCAGCCAGATGCAAGAGACCCAGTACTTC. Its protein is CASSQMQETQYF.

Only a few counts were recorded for this clonotype. V and J are TRBV7-2 and TRBJ2-6, with 8 bases that match TRBD2. The CDR3 runs 19 residues. From germline, CDR1 is SGHTA and CDR2 FQGNSA. V was clipped by 6 bases and J by 1 base; unmatched bases: 14. CDR3 nucleotide sequence: TGTGCCAGCAGGAGTCTTCCAAGCGGGAGATGGTCTGGGGCCAACGTCCTGACTTTC. It codes for CASRSLPSGRWSGANVLTF.

The chain couples TRBV20-1 to TRBJ2-1; 8 positions agree with TRBD2. This CDR3 region has 14 residues. V was pared by 6 bases and J by 0 bases, with 4 bases of the junction left unmatched. The germline V gene has CDR1 DFQATT and CDR2 SNEGSKA (reference sequence). CDR3 sequence (DNA): TGCAGTGCCCATAGCGGGAACTCCTACAATGAGCAGTTCTTC. Its protein is CSAHSGNSYNEQFF.

J is TRBJ2-2 and V is TRBV19, with TRBD1 identical over 8 bases. The CDR3 loop spans 15 amino acids. The ends lost 5 bases at V and 4 bases at J; junction bases unmatched: 6. Germline lookup yields CDR1 LNHDA and CDR2 SQIVND (reference sequence). CDR3: CASSVGTGVTGELFF. The DNA of the CDR3 is TGTGCCAGTAGTGTCGGGACAGGCGTCACCGGGGAGCTGTTTTTT.

This clonotype was picked up many times. V is TRBV12-3 or TRBV12-4 and J is TRBJ2-7; no clear D. The V and J ends lost 3 bases and 1 base respectively, with 7 bases between them. The CDR3 is 13 amino acids. CDR3 sequence reads: CASSFSPSYEQYF. Written as DNA, the CDR3 is TGTGCCAGCAGTTTTTCCCCATCCTACGAGCAGTACTTC.

This clonotype was counted a few times. V usage is TRBV5-1 and J usage is TRBJ2-1; D gene uncertain. This CDR3 region has 11 residues. V was cut by 4 bases and J by 9 bases, with 8 bases left in between. Germline loops: CDR1 SGHRS, CDR2 YFSETQ. The DNA of the CDR3 is TGCGCCAGCAGCCATGCCGGTGAGCAGTTCTTC. Translation: CASSHAGEQFF.

With respect to this clonotype: This may be a read error, as it is one base from a much larger clone. The rearrangement joins TRBV12-3 or TRBV12-4 to TRBJ2-3, with TRBD2 matching over 7 bases. Trimming took 6 bases from V and 5 from J; bases not matched to a gene: 11. The CDR3 sequence is 15 residues long. CDR3 loop: CASSTAGQVVDTQYF. Here the CDR3 DNA reads TGTGCCAGCAGCACAGCGGGGCAGGTGGTAGATACGCAGTATTTT.

This clonotype was seen only a few times. The J gene is TRBJ1-2, the V gene TRBV6-1, with D perhaps matching TRBD1 (5 bases). CDR3 length: 16 residues. Germline V CDR1 and CDR2: MNHNS, SASEGT. The ends were cut back, 5 bases at V and 4 bases at J, with 20 bases in the middle. The CDR3 DNA follows: TGTGCCAGCAGTTACAGATGGGGGGAACCCGTCTATGGCTACACCTTC. Translation gives CASSYRWGEPVYGYTF.

In the case of this clonotype: A much more abundant neighbour one base away suggests this may be a read error. This chain connects TRBV20-1 to TRBJ1-1; D not certain. V lost 2 bases and J 6 bases, leaving 10 bases between the germline ends. Germline CDR1 and CDR2: DFQATT and SNEGSKA (reference sequence). This CDR3 spans 12 amino acids. The CDR3 DNA is TGCAGTGCTAGACGGGGAGGTTCTGAAGCTTTCTTT. It yields the protein CSARRGGSEAFF.

The rearrangement uses TRBV6-4 and TRBJ2-1; no reliable D call. Germline CDR1 reads MRHNA; CDR2 reads SNTAGT. Trimming took 3 bases from V and 6 from J, leaving 15 bases between them. This CDR3 comprises 15 residues. DNA for the CDR3: TGTGCCAGCAGTGAAGAGTATCCCACCTTCAATGAGCAGTTCTTC. Protein product: CASSEEYPTFNEQFF.

This clonotype was seen a handful of times. The chain combines TRBV4-1 with TRBJ2-2, with TRBD2 as a possible D gene (6 bases). Trimming took 0 bases from V and 7 from J, leaving 12 bases between them. The CDR3 contains 15 residues. CDR1 MGHRA and CDR2 YSYEKL come from the germline V gene. The CDR3 sequence is CASSQDGGVGGELFF. The DNA for the CDR3 is TGCGCCAGCAGCCAAGACGGCGGGGTGGGCGGGGAGCTGTTTTTT.

The chain recombines TRBV6-2 or TRBV6-3 with TRBJ1-5; D may be TRBD1 (6 bases). The CDR3 loop spans 16 amino acids. Germline assignment: CDR1 MNHEY and CDR2 SVGEGT. The ends were cut back, 6 bases at V and 2 bases at J, with 17 bases in the middle. The CDR3 loop is CASRAAGAIGNQPQHF. CDR3 sequence (DNA): TGTGCCAGCAGGGCCGCAGGGGCGATCGGCAATCAGCCCCAGCATTTT.

This rearrangement joins TRBV6-2 or TRBV6-3 to TRBJ1-1; D gene ambiguous. Trimming took 5 bases from V and 5 from J, leaving 15 bases between them. Germline V gene data show CDR1 as MNHEY and CDR2 as SVGEGT. This CDR3 spans 14 amino acids. The CDR3 is CASSKSGLGTEAFF. CDR3 coding DNA: TGTGCCAGCAGTAAATCGGGTCTCGGGACTGAAGCTTTCTTT.